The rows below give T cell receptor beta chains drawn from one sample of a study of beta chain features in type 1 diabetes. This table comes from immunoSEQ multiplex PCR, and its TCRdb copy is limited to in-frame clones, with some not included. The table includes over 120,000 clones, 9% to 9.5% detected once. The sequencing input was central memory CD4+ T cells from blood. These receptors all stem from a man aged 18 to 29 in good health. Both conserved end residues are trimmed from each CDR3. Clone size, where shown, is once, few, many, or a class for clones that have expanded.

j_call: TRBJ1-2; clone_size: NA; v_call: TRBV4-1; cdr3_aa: ASSQDAGGPQANYGYT
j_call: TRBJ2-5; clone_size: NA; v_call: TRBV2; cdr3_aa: ASDRNPAGRPGTQY
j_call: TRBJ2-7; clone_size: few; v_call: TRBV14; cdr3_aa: ASSNMDTVYEQY
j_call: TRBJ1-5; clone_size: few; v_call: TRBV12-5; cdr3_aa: ASGSGDDQPQH
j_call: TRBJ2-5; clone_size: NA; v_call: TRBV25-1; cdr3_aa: ASSQNSLAGGETQY
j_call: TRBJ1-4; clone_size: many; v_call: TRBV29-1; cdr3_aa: SVRQYNEKLF
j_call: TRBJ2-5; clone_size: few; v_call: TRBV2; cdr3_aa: ASSDQSGGGETQY
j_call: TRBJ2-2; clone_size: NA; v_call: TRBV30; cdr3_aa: AWWTGTGELF
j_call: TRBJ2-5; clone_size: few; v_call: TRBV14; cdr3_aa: ASSRGLAGKQETQY
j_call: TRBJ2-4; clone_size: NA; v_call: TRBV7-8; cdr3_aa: ASSKNRDRRRENIQY
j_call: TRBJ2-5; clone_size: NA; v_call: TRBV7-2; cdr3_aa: ASSLSGGQETQY
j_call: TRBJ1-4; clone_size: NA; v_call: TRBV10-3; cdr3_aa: AITPGQGEKLF
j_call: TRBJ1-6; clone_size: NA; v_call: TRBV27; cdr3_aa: ASSLSFPDRGNTSPLH
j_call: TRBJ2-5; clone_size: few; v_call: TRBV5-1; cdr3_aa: ASSLGPAGGPETQY
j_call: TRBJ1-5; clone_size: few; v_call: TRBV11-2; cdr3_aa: ASSLIQGRGQPQH
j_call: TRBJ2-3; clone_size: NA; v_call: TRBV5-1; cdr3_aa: ASSLRDWRTDTQY
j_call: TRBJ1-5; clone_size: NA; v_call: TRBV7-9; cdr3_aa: ASSQVGTGQPQH
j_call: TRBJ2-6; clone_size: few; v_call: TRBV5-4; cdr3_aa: ASSNEVAGANVLT
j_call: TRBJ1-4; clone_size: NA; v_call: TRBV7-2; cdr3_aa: ASSRAGQGEKLF